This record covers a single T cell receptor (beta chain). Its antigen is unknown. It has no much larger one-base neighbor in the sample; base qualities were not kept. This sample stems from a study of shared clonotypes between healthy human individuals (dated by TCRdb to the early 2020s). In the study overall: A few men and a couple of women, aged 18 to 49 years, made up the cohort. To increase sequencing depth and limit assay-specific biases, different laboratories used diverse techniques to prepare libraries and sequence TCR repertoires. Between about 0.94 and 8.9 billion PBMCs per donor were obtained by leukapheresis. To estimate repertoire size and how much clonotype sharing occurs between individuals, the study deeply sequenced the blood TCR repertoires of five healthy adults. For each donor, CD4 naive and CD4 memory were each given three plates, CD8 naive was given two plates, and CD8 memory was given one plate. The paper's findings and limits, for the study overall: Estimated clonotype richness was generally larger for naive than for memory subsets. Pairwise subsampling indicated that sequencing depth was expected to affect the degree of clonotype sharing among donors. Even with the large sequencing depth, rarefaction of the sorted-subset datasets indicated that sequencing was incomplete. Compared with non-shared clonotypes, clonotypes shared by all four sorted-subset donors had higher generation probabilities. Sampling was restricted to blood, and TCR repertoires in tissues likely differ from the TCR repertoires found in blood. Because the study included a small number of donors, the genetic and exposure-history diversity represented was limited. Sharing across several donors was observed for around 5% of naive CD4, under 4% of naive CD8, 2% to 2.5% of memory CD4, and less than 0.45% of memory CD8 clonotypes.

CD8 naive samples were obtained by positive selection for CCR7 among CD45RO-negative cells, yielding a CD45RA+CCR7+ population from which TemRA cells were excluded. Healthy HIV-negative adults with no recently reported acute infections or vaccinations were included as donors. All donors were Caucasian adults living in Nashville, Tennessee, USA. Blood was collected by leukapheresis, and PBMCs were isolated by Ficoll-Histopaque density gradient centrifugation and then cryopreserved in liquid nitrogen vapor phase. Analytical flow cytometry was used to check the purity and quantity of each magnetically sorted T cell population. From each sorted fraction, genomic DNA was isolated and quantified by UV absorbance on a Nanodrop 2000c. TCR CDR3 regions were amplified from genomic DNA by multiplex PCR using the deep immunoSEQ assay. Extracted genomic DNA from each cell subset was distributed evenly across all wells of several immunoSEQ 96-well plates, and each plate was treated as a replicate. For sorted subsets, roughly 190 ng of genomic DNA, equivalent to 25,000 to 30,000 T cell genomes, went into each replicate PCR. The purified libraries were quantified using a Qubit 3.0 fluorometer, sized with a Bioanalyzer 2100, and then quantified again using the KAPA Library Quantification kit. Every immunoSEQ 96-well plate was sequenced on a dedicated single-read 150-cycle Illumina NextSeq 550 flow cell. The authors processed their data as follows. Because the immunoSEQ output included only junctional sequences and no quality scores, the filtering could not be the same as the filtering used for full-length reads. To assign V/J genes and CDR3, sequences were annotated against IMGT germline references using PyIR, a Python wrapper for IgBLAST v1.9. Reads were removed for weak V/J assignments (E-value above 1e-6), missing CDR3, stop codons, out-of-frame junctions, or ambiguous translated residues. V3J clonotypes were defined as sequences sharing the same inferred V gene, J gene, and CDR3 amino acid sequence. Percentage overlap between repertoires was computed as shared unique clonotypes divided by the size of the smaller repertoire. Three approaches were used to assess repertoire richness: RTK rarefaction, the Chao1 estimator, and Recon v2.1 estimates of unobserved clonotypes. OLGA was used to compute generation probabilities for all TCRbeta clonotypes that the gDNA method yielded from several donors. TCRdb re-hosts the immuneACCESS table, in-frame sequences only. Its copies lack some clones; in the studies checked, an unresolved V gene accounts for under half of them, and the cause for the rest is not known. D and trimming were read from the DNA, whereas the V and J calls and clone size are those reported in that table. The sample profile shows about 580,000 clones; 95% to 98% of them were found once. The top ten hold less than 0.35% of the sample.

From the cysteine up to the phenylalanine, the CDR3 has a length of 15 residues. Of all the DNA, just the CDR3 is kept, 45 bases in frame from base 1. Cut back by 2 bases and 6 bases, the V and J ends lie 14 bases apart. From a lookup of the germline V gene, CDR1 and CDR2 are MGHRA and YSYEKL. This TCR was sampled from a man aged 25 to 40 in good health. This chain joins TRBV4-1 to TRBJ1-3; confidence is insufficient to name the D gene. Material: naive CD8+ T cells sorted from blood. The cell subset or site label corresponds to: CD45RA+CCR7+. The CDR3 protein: CASSQIQATENTIYF. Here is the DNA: TGCGCCAGCAGCCAAATTCAGGCGACGGAAAACACCATATATTTT.